The sequence of this TCR beta chain was determined in a study of blood T cell repertoires in COVID-19. Recovered status in Cohort 3 required two negative PCRs, clearance, or symptom resolution. Original processing methods: Amplification from reference gene primers served as the basis for estimated nucleated cell counts. Assay: immunoSEQ multiplex PCR; the TCRdb copy retains only in-frame clones and omits some. The V and J calls and the clone size are those of that table, but D and trimming were determined from the DNA. The sample comprises 490,000 or so clones, 75% to 90% of which are singletons, and roughly 8.5% rests with the top ten. Germline-derived CDR1 and CDR2 are LGHNT and FRNRAP. This CDR3 is built from 17 residues. The V gene lost 5 bases and the J gene lost 7 bases, with 25 bases spanning the gap.

The sequenced sample consisted of PBMCs or T cells enriched from blood (not recorded which). The chain joins TRBV12-5 to TRBJ2-3; D remains unclear. The receptor's source is a woman in her fifties or sixties who had recovered from COVID-19. This CDR3 reads CASGPPGRELKRNTQYF. CDR3 DNA sequence: TGTGCTAGTGGTCCTCCTGGGCGAGAACTTAAAAGAAATACGCAGTATTTT.